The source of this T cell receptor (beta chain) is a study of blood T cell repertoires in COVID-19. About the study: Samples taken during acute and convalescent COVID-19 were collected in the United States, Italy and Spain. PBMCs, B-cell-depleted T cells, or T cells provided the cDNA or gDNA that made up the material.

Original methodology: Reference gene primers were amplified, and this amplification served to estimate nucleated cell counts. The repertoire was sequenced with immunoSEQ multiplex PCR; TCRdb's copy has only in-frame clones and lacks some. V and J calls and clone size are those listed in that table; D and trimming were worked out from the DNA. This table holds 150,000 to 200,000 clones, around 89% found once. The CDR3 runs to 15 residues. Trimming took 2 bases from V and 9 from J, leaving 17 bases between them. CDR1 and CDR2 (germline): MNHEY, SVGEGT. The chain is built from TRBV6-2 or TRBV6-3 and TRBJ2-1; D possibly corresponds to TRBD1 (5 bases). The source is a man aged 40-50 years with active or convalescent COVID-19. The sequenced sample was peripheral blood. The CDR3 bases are TGTGCCAGCAGTTACCCGGCAGGGTCGTCAGGTGAGCAGTTCTTC. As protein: CASSYPAGSSGEQFF.